The 7 T cell receptor beta chains below were found in one sample sequenced in a study of T cell changes during pregnancy in multiple sclerosis. Produced via immunoSEQ multiplex PCR; TCRdb's table is partial and in-frame only. The sample gives around 70,000 clones, roughly 89% of which show up once; 0.65% to 0.9% is in the top ten. The material sequenced was peripheral blood, taken in the second trimester of pregnancy. The origin of the receptors is a female donor with multiple sclerosis, enrolled in a pregnancy study.

The chain combines TRBV7-2 with TRBJ1-6; tentative D call: TRBD1 (5 bases). Germline CDR1 is SGHTA and CDR2 is FQGNSA. The CDR3 runs 16 residues. Trimming took 2 bases from V and 10 from J, leaving 18 bases between them. The CDR3, as DNA: TGTGCCAGCAGCTTAAGACTGGGCGGGACGCCCTCACCCCTCCACTTT. Translating gives CASSLRLGGTPSPLHF.

V and J are TRBV5-6 and TRBJ1-1; D unresolved. Looked up from germline, CDR1 is SGHDT and CDR2 is YYEEEE. V was trimmed by 1 base and J by 10 bases, leaving 20 bases between them. This CDR3 is built from 15 residues. Here the CDR3 reads CASSLLQRLGAGAFF. The CDR3 DNA reads as TGTGCCAGCAGCTTGCTGCAGAGGCTCGGAGCGGGAGCTTTCTTT. Full variable domain (outside the CDR3, taken from reference TRBV5-6 and TRBJ1-1): DAGVTQSPTHLIKTRGQQVTLRCSPKSGHDTVSWYQQALGQGPQFIFQYYEEEERQRGNFPDRFSGHQFPNYSSELNVNALLLGDSALYLCASSLLQRLGAGAFFGQGTRLTVV.

V usage is TRBV5-6 and J usage is TRBJ1-5; no clear D. The V gene lost 4 bases and the J gene lost 0 bases, with 11 bases spanning the gap. Germline CDR1 is SGHDT and CDR2 is YYEEEE. The CDR3 loop spans 15 amino acids. CDR3: CASSLMGFSNQPQHF. The CDR3 DNA reads as TGTGCCAGCAGCCTGATGGGCTTTAGCAATCAGCCCCAGCATTTT.

V usage is TRBV19 and J usage is TRBJ1-4; TRBD1 might be the D (6 bases). Germline V gene data show CDR1 as LNHDA and CDR2 as SQIVND (reference sequence). V lost 6 bases to trimming and J lost 5 bases, with 19 bases between them. The CDR3 sequence is 16 residues long. CDR3 bases: TGTGCCAGTAGATACAGCCCGGACAGCCAAAATGAAAAACTGTTTTTT. Protein product: CASRYSPDSQNEKLFF.

The V and J genes are TRBV6-4 and TRBJ2-2, with TRBD2 identical over 11 bases. The CDR3 has 19 residues. CDR1 MRHNA and CDR2 SNTAGT come from the germline V gene. V trimming: 3 bases; J trimming: 0 bases; junction bases outside the gene matches: 9. The CDR3 nucleotides are TGTGCCAGCAGTGAAGTAGCGGGGGGGCGTCGTTCGAACACCGGGGAGCTGTTTTTT. Translation gives CASSEVAGGRRSNTGELFF.

V and J are TRBV10-3 and TRBJ2-1, with 9 bases matching TRBD2. The germline CDR1 and CDR2 sequences are ENHRY and SYGVKD. J gave up 8 bases and V 5 bases, and 10 bases lay outside the gene matches. The CDR3 is made up of 15 amino acids. The CDR3 region is CAISPTSIAGDEQFF. CDR3 DNA sequence: TGTGCCATCAGTCCTACCTCGATAGCGGGGGATGAGCAGTTCTTC.

The chain links TRBV12-5 to TRBJ1-2; no reliable D call. V lost 7 bases and J lost 5, with 17 bases in between. The CDR3 has 14 residues. Germline CDR1 and CDR2: LGHNT and FRNRAP. CDR3 protein: CASAPPGKLYGYTF. CDR3 nucleotide sequence: TGTGCTAGTGCCCCCCCGGGGAAGCTATATGGCTACACCTTC. Complete variable domain (other parts from reference TRBV12-5 and TRBJ1-2): DARVTQTPRHKVTEMGQEVTMRCQPILGHNTVFWYRQTMMQGLELLAYFRNRAPLDDSGMPKDRFSAEMPDATLATLKIQPSEPRDSAVYFCASAPPGKLYGYTFGSGTRLTVV.